Listed below are T cell receptor beta chains from one sample, sequenced in a study of PD-L1 blockade in urothelial cancer. Generated by immunoSEQ multiplex PCR, the TCRdb table keeps only in-frame clones and is missing some. The data contain tens of thousands of clones, more than 75% of them singletons. The source material was PBMCs, sampled around atezolizumab (anti-PD-L1) treatment. Every receptor here comes from a woman aged 55-69 years with urothelial cancer. CDR3s include the opening cysteine and the closing phenylalanine or tryptophan. Each record gives: clone size, V gene, CDR3 length, J gene, D gene, CDR3 protein, CDR3 DNA. D genes are given only for firm matches. Some rows mark clone size as missing; the rest say once, few, many or name a class of expanded clone.

-,TRBV21-1,17,TRBJ2-5,-,CASSKGEKKGRGETQYF,TGTGCCAGCAGCAAAGGTGAGAAGAAGGGGAGGGGAGAGACCCAGTACTTC
few,TRBV5-4,13,TRBJ2-7,TRBD2,CASIESGRGEQYF,TGTGCCAGCATTGAGAGCGGGAGGGGTGAGCAGTACTTC
-,TRBV28,13,TRBJ2-5,-,CASSPLYQETQYF,TGTGCCAGCAGCCCACTATACCAAGAGACCCAGTACTTC
-,TRBV6-1,14,TRBJ2-3,TRBD2,CASSEGLAVDTQYF,TGTGCCAGCAGCGAGGGACTAGCAGTAGATACGCAGTATTTT
-,TRBV5-6,13,TRBJ2-1,TRBD2,CASSSTTGTSQFF,TGTGCCAGCAGCTCCACGACCGGGACTAGCCAGTTCTTC
-,TRBV7-9,16,TRBJ2-5,TRBD2,CASSPRLAGIQETQYF,TGTGCCAGCAGCCCTCGACTAGCGGGGATCCAAGAGACCCAGTACTTC
-,TRBV7-7,15,TRBJ2-5,TRBD1,CASSSDRGWQETQYF,TGTGCCAGCAGCTCGGACAGGGGGTGGCAAGAGACCCAGTACTTC
-,TRBV21-1,18,TRBJ2-5,-,CASSKDETSGGNEETQYF,TGTGCCAGCAGCAAAGATGAAACTAGCGGGGGGAACGAAGAGACCCAGTACTTC
-,TRBV1,18,TRBJ2-1,-,CTSSQVGRRAGEFDEQFF,TGCACCAGCAGCCAAGTGGGAAGGAGGGCGGGAGAATTTGATGAGCAGTTCTTC
-,TRBV19,16,TRBJ2-5,TRBD2,CASSIWASGRQETQYF,TGTGCCAGTAGTATTTGGGCTAGCGGGCGCCAAGAGACCCAGTACTTC
-,TRBV5-1,14,TRBJ1-6,-,CASSDGVYNSPLHF,TGCGCCAGCAGTGACGGAGTCTATAATTCACCCCTCCACTTT
-,TRBV4-3,13,TRBJ2-4,-,CASSQDLKNIQYF,TGCGCCAGCAGCCAAGATCTCAAAAACATTCAGTACTTC
-,TRBV7-9,15,TRBJ2-7,-,CASSLERQFSREQYF,TGTGCCAGCAGCTTAGAACGACAATTTTCACGCGAGCAGTACTTC
medium-sized,TRBV13,14,TRBJ1-2,-,CASSLWTVYDGYTF,TGTGCCAGCAGCTTATGGACAGTTTATGATGGCTACACCTTC
-,TRBV11-2,11,TRBJ2-7,TRBD2,CASSEAGEQYF,TGTGCCAGCAGCGAAGCGGGGGAGCAGTACTTC
-,TRBV25-1,15,TRBJ1-4,-,CASSEGRVGNEKLFF,TGTGCCAGCAGTGAGGGCAGGGTGGGGAATGAAAAACTGTTTTTT
-,TRBV5-6,13,TRBJ2-7,-,CASSLTGAYEQYF,TGTGCCAGCAGCTTGACGGGAGCCTACGAGCAGTACTTC
-,TRBV4-3,15,TRBJ2-1,TRBD1,CASSQGQGGNNEQFF,TGCGCCAGCAGCCAGGGACAGGGGGGCAACAATGAGCAGTTCTTC
-,TRBV5-1,15,TRBJ2-2,TRBD1,CASSLRQGSPGELFF,TGCGCCAGCAGCTTACGACAGGGCTCCCCGGGGGAGCTGTTTTTT
once,TRBV28,17,TRBJ2-7,TRBD1,CASSPRQGQGAAYEQYF,TGTGCCAGCAGTCCCCGGCAGGGACAGGGGGCGGCCTACGAGCAGTACTTC
-,TRBV6-5,13,TRBJ2-7,-,CASGRRETYEQYF,TGTGCCAGCGGTCGTCGGGAAACCTACGAGCAGTACTTC
-,TRBV7-3,13,TRBJ2-7,-,CASNVGGPYEQYF,TGTGCCAGCAACGTGGGGGGGCCCTACGAGCAGTACTTC
-,TRBV9,12,TRBJ2-3,-,CASSSSQDTQYF,TGTGCCAGCAGCTCGAGCCAAGATACGCAGTATTTT
-,TRBV28,12,TRBJ1-5,-,CASSPSNQPQHF,TGTGCCAGCAGTCCTTCCAATCAGCCCCAGCATTTT
-,TRBV11-2,18,TRBJ2-3,TRBD2,CASSLLGLAGGPTDTQYF,TGTGCCAGCAGCTTATTGGGTCTTGCGGGAGGTCCCACAGATACGCAGTATTTT
once,TRBV5-1,15,TRBJ2-1,TRBD2,CASSFLSVAGQEQFF,TGCGCCAGCAGCTTTTTATCGGTAGCGGGGCAAGAGCAGTTCTTC
-,TRBV11-3,16,TRBJ2-1,TRBD2,CASSSGTSGVYNEQFF,TGTGCCAGCAGCTCAGGGACTAGCGGAGTCTACAATGAGCAGTTCTTC
once,TRBV20-1,11,TRBJ2-5,-,CRGTFQETQYF,TGCAGGGGGACTTTCCAAGAGACCCAGTACTTC
-,TRBV27,17,TRBJ1-4,-,CASSLHELGTQNEKLFF,TGTGCCAGCAGTTTGCATGAGTTGGGCACACAGAATGAAAAACTGTTTTTT
-,TRBV15,14,TRBJ2-5,-,CATSSETGPETQYF,TGTGCCACCAGCAGTGAGACAGGTCCAGAGACCCAGTACTTC
once,TRBV28,17,TRBJ2-5,-,CASSPARMGPEKETQYF,TGTGCCAGCAGTCCGGCGCGTATGGGGCCGGAGAAAGAGACCCAGTACTTC
-,TRBV28,16,TRBJ2-2,TRBD2,CASSLGLAGAVGELFF,TGTGCCAGCAGTTTAGGGCTAGCGGGAGCGGTCGGGGAGCTGTTTTTT
-,TRBV6-6,14,TRBJ2-5,TRBD1,CASSYSTGGETQYF,TGTGCCAGCAGTTACTCGACAGGGGGAGAGACCCAGTACTTC
few,TRBV19,14,TRBJ1-6,TRBD1,CASRVRDSDSPLHF,TGTGCCAGTAGGGTCCGGGACAGTGATTCACCCCTCCACTTT
-,TRBV28,13,TRBJ2-5,-,CASSPTDTETQYF,TGTGCCAGCAGCCCCACAGATACGGAGACCCAGTACTTC
-,TRBV19,14,TRBJ2-1,TRBD2,CASSMGGGADEQFF,TGTGCCAGTAGTATGGGCGGGGGGGCGGATGAGCAGTTCTTC
-,TRBV10-3,16,TRBJ2-3,TRBD2,CAISGSGGPAGDTQYF,TGTGCCATCAGTGGTAGCGGGGGCCCCGCGGGAGATACGCAGTATTTT
-,TRBV29-1,12,TRBJ2-7,-,CSAGTSVYEQYF,TGCAGCGCCGGGACTTCAGTCTACGAGCAGTACTTC
-,TRBV28,14,TRBJ1-5,-,CASSLAGPNQPQHF,TGTGCCAGCAGTTTAGCTGGGCCGAATCAGCCCCAGCATTTT
-,TRBV25-1,15,TRBJ2-3,TRBD1,CASSHNRGSADTQYF,TGTGCCAGCAGCCACAACAGGGGTTCAGCAGATACGCAGTATTTT
-,TRBV2,14,TRBJ2-7,TRBD1,CASSAGTGGYEQYF,TGTGCCAGCAGCGCCGGGACAGGGGGCTACGAGCAGTACTTC
-,TRBV7-6,16,TRBJ2-5,TRBD1,CASSLGTGSVQETQYF,TGTGCCAGCAGCCTCGGGACAGGGTCTGTTCAAGAGACCCAGTACTTC
-,TRBV6-5,14,TRBJ2-1,TRBD1,CASTVRGPYNEQFF,TGTGCCAGCACCGTAAGGGGGCCCTACAATGAGCAGTTCTTC
-,TRBV19,14,TRBJ2-5,TRBD2,CASSHAGVEETQYF,TGTGCCAGTAGTCATGCGGGAGTAGAGGAGACCCAGTACTTC